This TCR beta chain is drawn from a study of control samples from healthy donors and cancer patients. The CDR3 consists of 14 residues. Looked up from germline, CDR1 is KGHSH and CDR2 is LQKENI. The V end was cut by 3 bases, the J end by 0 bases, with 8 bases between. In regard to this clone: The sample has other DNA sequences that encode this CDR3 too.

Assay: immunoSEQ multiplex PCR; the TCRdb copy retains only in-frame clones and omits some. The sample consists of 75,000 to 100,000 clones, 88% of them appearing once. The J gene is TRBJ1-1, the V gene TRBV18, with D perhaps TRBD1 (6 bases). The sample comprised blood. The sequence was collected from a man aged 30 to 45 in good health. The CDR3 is CASSPTGLNTEAFF. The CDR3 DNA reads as TGTGCCAGCTCACCTACAGGGTTGAACACTGAAGCTTTCTTT. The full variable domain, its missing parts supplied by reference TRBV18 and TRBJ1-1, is NAGVMQNPRHLVRRRGQEARLRCSPMKGHSHVYWYRQLPEEGLKFMVYLQKENIIDESGMPKERFSAEFPKEGPSILRIQQVVRGDSAAYFCASSPTGLNTEAFFGQGTRLTVV.